One and the same sample provided the 8 T cell receptor beta chains below, sequenced in a study of CD8+CD57+ T cells in acquired aplastic anemia. Profiling of TCR beta VDJ combinations and CDR3 sequences used genomic DNA as template. TCRdb re-derived calls from the reads in MiXCR, one entry per CDR3 protein. This table holds 200,000 to 250,000 distinct CDR3 sequences, about 62% found once. The patients chosen for sequencing had shown expansion of CD8+CD57+ cells (detected by flow cytometry). Sequencing was performed on sorted CD4+, CD8+, or CD8+CD57+ T cells (not recorded which) from PBMCs. These receptors all come from a human donor with aplastic anemia.

CDR3 sequence: CASSIDRGQPQHF. The CDR3, as DNA: TGTGCCAGTAGTATAGATCGTGGTCAGCCCCAGCATTTT. The rearrangement links TRBV19 to TRBJ1-5; D ambiguous. The V and J ends lost 0 bases and 6 bases respectively, with 6 bases between them. Germline CDR1 reads LNHDA; CDR2 reads SQIVND (reference sequence). The CDR3 extends over 13 amino acids. The full variable domain, with the rest looked up from reference TRBV19 and TRBJ1-5, is DGGITQSPKYLFRKEGQNVTLSCEQNLNHDAMYWYRQDPGQGLRLIYYSQIVNDFQKGDIAEGYSVSREKKESFPLTVTSAQKNPTAFYLCASSIDRGQPQHFGDGTRLSIL.

This clonotype was observed a single time. The missing conserved phenylalanine or tryptophan at the end of this CDR3 makes a read error likely. V and J are TRBV29-1 and TRBJ1-1; the D is unclear. CDR1 is SQVTM, CDR2 ANQGSEA, per germline. V was cut by 5 bases and J by 8 bases, with 18 bases left in between. This CDR3 spans 13 amino acids. CDR3 sequence reads: CSVLDQGNIEAFL. The CDR3 DNA reads as TGCAGCGTTCTGGACCAAGGGAACATCGAAGCTTTCCTT.

The chain carries TRBV7-9 and TRBJ2-7; maybe TRBD2 (6 bases). The CDR3 covers 15 residues. V was shortened by 6 bases and J by 0 bases, with 15 bases between the two germline ends. Germline V gives CDR1 SEHNR, CDR2 FQNEAQ (reference sequence). The CDR3 reads CASSSRDSSSYEQYF. In DNA, the CDR3 is TGTGCCAGCAGTTCACGGGACTCCAGCTCCTACGAGCAGTACTTC.

On this clonotype itself: The junction and the germline gene differ at one end; a read error may be behind it. The chain employs TRBV25-1 and TRBJ2-1; D gene unclear. Germline CDR1 is MGHDK and CDR2 is SYGVNS. There are 14 residues in the CDR3. CDR3 in amino acids: CASSRTVTTDEQLF. DNA for the CDR3: TGTGCCAGCAGTAGAACTGTCACTACAGATGAGCAGCTCTTC. The full variable domain, in which reference TRBV25-1 and TRBJ2-1 provide the parts outside the CDR3, is EADIYQTPRYLVIGTGKKITLECSQTMGHDKMYWYQQDPGMELHLIHYSYGVNSTEKGDLSSESTVSRIRTEHFPLTLESARPSHTSQYLCASSRTVTTDEQLFGPGTRLTVL.

This clonotype was counted ten times or more. The CDR3 here is CATSLGQGTGQPQHF. The CDR3 nucleotides are TGTGCCACCTCCCTGGGACAGGGGACGGGTCAGCCCCAGCATTTT. V usage is TRBV19 and J usage is TRBJ1-5; 10 positions agree with TRBD1. Germline V lookup: CDR1 LNHDA, CDR2 SQIVND (reference sequence). The length of the CDR3 is 15 residues. V dropped 10 bases and J dropped 6; count of bases not matched to a gene: 12.

CDR3 sequence (DNA): TGCAGCGTATCCGGGACTAGCGGGAGGCCCAGTTCCTACGAGCAGTACTTC. Translated, it gives CSVSGTSGRPSSYEQYF. The chain is built from TRBV29-1 and TRBJ2-7; 15 bases align to TRBD2. The CDR3 sequence is 17 residues long. The V and J ends lost 6 bases and 1 base, in that order; junction bases with no gene match: 10. The germline CDR1 and CDR2 sequences are SQVTM and ANQGSEA.

The chain joins TRBV15 to TRBJ2-3, with a weak D call TRBD2 (5 bases). The V end lost 0 bases, the J end lost 2 bases, and 12 bases lay between the germline ends. Germline CDR1 reads LNHNV; CDR2 reads YYDKDF (reference sequence). This CDR3 spans 16 amino acids. The CDR3 protein is CATSRDRGLFTDTQYF. The CDR3 nucleotides are TGTGCCACCAGCAGAGATCGAGGGTTATTCACAGATACGCAGTATTTT.

Note on this clonotype: Compared with germline, one end of the junction differs, possibly owing to a read error. The chain recombines TRBV15 with TRBJ2-3, with 8 bases lining up with TRBD1. Germline lookup yields CDR1 LNHNV and CDR2 YYDKDF (reference sequence). This CDR3 region has 15 residues. The CDR3 loop is CAASPRQGRTDTQYF. The CDR3 DNA reads TGTGCCGCCAGCCCTCGACAGGGGCGCACAGATACGCAGTATTTT.